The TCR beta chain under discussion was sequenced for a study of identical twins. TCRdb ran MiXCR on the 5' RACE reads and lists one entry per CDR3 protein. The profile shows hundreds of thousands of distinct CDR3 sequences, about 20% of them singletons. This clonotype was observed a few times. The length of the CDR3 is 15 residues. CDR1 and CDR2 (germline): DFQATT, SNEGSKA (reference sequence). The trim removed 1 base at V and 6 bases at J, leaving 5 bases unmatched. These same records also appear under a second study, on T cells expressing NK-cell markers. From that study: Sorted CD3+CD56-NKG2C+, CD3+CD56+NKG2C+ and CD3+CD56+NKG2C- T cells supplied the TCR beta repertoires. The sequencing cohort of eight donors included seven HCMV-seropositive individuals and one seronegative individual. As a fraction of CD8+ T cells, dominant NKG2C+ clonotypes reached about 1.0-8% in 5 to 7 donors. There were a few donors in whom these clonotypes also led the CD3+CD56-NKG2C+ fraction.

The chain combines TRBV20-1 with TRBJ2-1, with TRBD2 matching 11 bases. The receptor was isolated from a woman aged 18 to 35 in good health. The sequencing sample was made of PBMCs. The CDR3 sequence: CSARGPSGRPNEQFF. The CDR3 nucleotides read TGCAGTGCTAGAGGCCCTAGCGGGAGGCCCAATGAGCAGTTCTTC.